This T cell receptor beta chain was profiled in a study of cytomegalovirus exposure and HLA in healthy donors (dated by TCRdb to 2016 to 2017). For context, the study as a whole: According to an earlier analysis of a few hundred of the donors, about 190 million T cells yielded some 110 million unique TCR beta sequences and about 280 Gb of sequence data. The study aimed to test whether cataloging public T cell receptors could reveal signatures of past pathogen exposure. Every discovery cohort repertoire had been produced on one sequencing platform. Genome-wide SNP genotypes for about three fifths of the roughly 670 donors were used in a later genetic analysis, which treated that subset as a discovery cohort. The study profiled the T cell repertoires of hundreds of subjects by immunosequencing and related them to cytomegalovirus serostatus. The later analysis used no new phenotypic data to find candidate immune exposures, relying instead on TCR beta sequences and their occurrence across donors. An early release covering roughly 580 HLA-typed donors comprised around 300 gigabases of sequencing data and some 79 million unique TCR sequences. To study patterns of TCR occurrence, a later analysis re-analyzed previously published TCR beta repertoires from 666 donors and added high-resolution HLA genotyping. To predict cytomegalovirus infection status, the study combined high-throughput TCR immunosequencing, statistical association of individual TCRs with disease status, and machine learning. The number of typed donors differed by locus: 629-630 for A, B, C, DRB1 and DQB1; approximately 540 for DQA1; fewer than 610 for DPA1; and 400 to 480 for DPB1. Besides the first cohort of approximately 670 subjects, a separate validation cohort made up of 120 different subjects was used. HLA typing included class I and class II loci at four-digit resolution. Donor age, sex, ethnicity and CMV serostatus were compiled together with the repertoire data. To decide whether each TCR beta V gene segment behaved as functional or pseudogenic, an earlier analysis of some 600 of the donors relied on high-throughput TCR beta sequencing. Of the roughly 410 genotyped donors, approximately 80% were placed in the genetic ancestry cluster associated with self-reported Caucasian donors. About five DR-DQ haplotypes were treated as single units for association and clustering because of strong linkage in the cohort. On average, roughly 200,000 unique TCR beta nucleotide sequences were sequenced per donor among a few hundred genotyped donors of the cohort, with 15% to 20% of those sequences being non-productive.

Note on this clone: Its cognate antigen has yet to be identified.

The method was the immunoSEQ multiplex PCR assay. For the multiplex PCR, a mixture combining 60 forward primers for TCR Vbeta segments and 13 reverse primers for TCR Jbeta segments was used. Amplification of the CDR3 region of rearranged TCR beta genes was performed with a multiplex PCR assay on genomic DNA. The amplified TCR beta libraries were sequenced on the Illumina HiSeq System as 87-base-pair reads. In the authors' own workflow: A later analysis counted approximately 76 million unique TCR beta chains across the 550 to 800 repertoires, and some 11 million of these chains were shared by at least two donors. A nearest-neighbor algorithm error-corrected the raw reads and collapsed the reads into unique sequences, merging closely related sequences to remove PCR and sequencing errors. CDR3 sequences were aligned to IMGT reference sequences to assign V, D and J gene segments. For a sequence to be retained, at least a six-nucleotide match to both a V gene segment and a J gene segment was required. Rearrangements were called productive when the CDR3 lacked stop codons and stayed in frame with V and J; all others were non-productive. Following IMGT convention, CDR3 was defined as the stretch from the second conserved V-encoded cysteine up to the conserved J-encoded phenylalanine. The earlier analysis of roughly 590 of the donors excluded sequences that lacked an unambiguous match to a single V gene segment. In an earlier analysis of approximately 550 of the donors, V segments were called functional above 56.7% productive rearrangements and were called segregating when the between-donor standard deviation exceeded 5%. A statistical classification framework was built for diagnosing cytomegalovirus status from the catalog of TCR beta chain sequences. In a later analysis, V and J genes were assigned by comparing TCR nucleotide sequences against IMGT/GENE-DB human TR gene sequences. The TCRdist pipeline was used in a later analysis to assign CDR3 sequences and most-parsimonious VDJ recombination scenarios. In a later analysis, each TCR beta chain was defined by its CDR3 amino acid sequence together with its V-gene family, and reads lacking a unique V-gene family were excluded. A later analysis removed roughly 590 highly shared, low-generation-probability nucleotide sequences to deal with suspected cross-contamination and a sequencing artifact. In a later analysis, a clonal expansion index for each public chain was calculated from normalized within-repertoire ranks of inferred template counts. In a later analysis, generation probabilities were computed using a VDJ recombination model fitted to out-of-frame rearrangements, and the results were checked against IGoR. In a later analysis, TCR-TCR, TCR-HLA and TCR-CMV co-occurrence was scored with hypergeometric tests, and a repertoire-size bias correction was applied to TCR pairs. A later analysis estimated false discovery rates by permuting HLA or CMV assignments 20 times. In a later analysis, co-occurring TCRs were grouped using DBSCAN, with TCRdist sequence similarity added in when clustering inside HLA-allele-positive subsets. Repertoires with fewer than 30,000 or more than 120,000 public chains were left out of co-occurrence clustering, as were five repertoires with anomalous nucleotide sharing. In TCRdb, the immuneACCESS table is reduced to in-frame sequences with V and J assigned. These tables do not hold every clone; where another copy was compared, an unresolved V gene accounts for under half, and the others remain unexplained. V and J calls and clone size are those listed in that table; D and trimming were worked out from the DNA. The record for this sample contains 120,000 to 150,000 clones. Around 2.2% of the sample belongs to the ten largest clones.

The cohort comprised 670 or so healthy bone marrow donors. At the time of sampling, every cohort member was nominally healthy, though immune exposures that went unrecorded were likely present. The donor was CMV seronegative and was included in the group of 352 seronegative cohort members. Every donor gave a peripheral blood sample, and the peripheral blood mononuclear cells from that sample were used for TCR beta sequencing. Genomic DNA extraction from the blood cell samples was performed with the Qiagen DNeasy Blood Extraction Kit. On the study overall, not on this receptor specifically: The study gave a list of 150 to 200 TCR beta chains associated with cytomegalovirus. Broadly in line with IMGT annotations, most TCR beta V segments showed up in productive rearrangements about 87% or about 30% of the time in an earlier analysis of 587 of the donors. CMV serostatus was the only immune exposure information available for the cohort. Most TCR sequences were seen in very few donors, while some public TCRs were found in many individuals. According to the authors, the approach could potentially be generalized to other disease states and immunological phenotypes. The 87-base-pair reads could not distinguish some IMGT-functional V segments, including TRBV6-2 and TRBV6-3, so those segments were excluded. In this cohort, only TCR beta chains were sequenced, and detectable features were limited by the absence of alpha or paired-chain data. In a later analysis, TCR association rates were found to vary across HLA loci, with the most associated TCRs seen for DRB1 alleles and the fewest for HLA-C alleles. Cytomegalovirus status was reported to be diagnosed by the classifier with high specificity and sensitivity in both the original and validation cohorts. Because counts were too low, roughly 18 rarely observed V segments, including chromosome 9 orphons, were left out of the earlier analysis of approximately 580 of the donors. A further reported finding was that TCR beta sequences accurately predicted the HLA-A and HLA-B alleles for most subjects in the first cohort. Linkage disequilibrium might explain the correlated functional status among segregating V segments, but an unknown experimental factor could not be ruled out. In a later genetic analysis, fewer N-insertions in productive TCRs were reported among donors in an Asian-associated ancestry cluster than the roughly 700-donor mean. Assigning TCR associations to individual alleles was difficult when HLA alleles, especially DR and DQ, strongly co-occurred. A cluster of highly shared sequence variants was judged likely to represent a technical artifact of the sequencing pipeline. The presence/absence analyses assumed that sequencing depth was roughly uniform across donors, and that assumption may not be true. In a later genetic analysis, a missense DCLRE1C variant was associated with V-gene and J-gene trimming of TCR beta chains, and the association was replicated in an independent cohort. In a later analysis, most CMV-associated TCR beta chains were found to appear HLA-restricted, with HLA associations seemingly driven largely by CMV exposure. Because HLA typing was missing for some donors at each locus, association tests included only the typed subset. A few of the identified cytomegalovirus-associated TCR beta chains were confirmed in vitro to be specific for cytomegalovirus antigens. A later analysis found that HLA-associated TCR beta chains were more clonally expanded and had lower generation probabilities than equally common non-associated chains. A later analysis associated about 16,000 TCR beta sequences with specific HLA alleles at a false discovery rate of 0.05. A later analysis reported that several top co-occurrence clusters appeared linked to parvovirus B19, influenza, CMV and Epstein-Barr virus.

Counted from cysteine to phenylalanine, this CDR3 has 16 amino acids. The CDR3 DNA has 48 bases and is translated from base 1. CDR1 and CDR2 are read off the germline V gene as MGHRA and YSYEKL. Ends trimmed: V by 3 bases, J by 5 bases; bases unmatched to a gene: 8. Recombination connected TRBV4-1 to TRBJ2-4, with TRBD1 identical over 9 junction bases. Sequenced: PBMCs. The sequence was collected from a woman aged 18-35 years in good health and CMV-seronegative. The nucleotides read TGCGCCAGCAGCCACCAATCCCGGACAGGGGAAAACATTCAGTACTTC. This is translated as CASSHQSRTGENIQYF.